This TCR beta chain was recorded in a study of shared clonotypes between healthy human individuals. Whole-study context: Contributing individuals were two females and three males aged 18 to 49. Whole-study results and caveats: Shared across a few donors were roughly 4.8% of the naive CD4 clonotypes.

Among the donors, all were Caucasian adults who lived in Nashville, Tennessee. Several immunoSEQ plates received, in even portions, the genomic DNA of each subset. The assay was immunoSEQ multiplex PCR, and TCRdb's table has in-frame clones only and misses some. The table lists about 110,000 clones, roughly 66% of them singletons. Germline-derived CDR1 and CDR2 are MRHNA and SNTAGT. The germline V and J ends were trimmed by 8 bases and 6 bases, with 7 bases remaining between them. The CDR3 is 10 residues long. A word on this clone: Its matching antigen is unknown.

The sequenced sample was memory CD8+ T cells sorted from blood. Sample subset: CD45RO+ cells pooled with CCR7-negative TemRA cells. The rearrangement links TRBV6-4 to TRBJ2-5; no reliable D call. The receptor's source is a woman in her twenties or thirties in good health. CDR3 DNA sequence: TGTGCCAGCGGTTCAAAGACCCAGTACTTC. Its protein product is CASGSKTQYF.